A single sample gave rise to the 17 T cell receptor beta chains below, sequenced in a study of beta chain features in type 1 diabetes. The sequenced template was cDNA made from the entire isolated RNA. The repertoire was sequenced with immunoSEQ multiplex PCR; TCRdb's copy has only in-frame clones and lacks some. The sample yields some 290,000 clones, 14% seen once. These receptors lack a known antigen. The study, taken as a whole, reports: TCRB CDR3s from Type 1 diabetes patients were moderately but significantly shorter in all four CD4+ subsets.

The sequenced sample was naive CD4+ T cells from blood. These receptors were obtained from a man aged 25-45 years with type 1 diabetes.

The V gene is TRBV30, the J gene TRBJ1-2, with 8 bases aligning to TRBD1. Per germline, CDR1 GTSNPN and CDR2 SVGIG (reference sequence). This CDR3 contains 15 residues. Trimming cost V 4 bases and J 9 bases; bases outside gene matches: 16. In nucleotides, the CDR3 is TGTGCCTGGACAGGACAGGGCGCGTTGGCATATCGCTACACCTTC. Amino acids: CAWTGQGALAYRYTF.

This clone turned up a few times. The chain combines TRBV18 with TRBJ1-1, with 8 bases that match TRBD1. The CDR3 runs to 14 residues. J gave up 5 bases and V 5 bases, and 7 bases lay outside the gene matches. Per germline, CDR1 KGHSH and CDR2 LQKENI. As DNA, the CDR3 is TGTGCCAGCTCAGATAATCAGGGGGCGACTGAAGCTTTCTTT. Protein product: CASSDNQGATEAFF.

The chain uses TRBV7-3 and TRBJ1-3, with D maybe TRBD1 (5 bases). CDR3 length: 15 residues. CDR1 and CDR2 (germline): SGHTA, FQGTGA. Trimming removed 1 base from V and 4 bases from J, with 11 bases in between. The CDR3 loop is CASSLRAGPGNTIYF. In DNA form, the CDR3 reads TGTGCCAGCAGCTTAAGGGCAGGGCCCGGAAACACCATATATTTT.

The chain links TRBV18 to TRBJ2-5, with D tentatively TRBD1 (5 bases). Germline loops: CDR1 KGHSH, CDR2 LQKENI. The CDR3 is 15 residues long. V lost 3 bases and J lost 2, with 13 bases in between. The CDR3 nucleotides are TGTGCCAGCTCACCGGCTGGGGCCCTACAAGAGACCCAGTACTTC. Translation: CASSPAGALQETQYF.

The chain joins TRBV5-4 to TRBJ2-1; D is ambiguous. Deletions cut 5 bases from V and 0 bases from J, with 6 bases between. The germline V gene encodes CDR1 SGHNT and CDR2 YYREEE (reference sequence). The CDR3 contains 13 residues. CDR3 amino acids: CASRAVSYNEQFF. CDR3 coding DNA: TGTGCCAGCAGGGCGGTCTCCTACAATGAGCAGTTCTTC.

This sequence joins TRBV7-9 and TRBJ2-7; 12 nucleotides match TRBD2. The CDR3 consists of 15 residues. With V trimmed by 5 bases and J by 7 bases, 9 bases remained unmatched. Germline V gives CDR1 SEHNR, CDR2 FQNEAQ (reference sequence). The CDR3 spells CASSRTSGRSGEQYF. DNA of the CDR3: TGTGCCAGCAGCAGAACTAGCGGGAGGTCGGGTGAGCAGTACTTC.

The table lists this clone with a few counts. The CDR3 here is CASSAQGGLLGYEQYF. As DNA, the CDR3 is TGTGCCAGCAGCGCCCAGGGGGGCCTATTGGGGTACGAGCAGTACTTC. This rearrangement joins TRBV9 to TRBJ2-7; D may be TRBD1 (7 bases). Per germline, CDR1 SGDLS and CDR2 YYNGEE. The CDR3 consists of 16 residues. V was trimmed by 3 bases and J by 4 bases, leaving 20 bases between them.

This clone came up a few times. This chain uses TRBV30 with TRBJ1-5; D is undetermined. V lost 2 bases and J lost 3, with 8 bases in between. Per the germline V gene, CDR1 is GTSNPN and CDR2 is SVGIG (reference sequence). The CDR3 sequence is 13 residues long. For the CDR3, the DNA is TGTGCCTGGAGTACCCTATACAATCAGCCCCAGCATTTT. This codes for CAWSTLYNQPQHF.

This clone was seen a handful of times. This rearrangement joins TRBV29-1 to TRBJ2-7; weak D call: TRBD1 (5 bases). Trimming stripped 6 bases from V and 0 bases from J, with 12 bases between. The CDR3 spans 13 residues. Germline V gene lookup returns CDR1 SQVTM and CDR2 ANQGSEA. The CDR3: CSVGVRSSYEQYF. The CDR3 DNA sequence: TGCAGCGTAGGGGTTAGGAGCTCCTACGAGCAGTACTTC.

The gene calls are TRBV28 and TRBJ2-1; perhaps TRBD1 as D (5 bases). The V gene lost 8 bases and the J gene lost 7 bases, with 15 bases spanning the gap. Germline V lookup: CDR1 MDHEN, CDR2 SYDVKM. The CDR3 spans 13 residues. The CDR3 loop reads CASLPGRRNEQFF. As DNA, the CDR3 is TGTGCCAGCCTCCCAGGGCGAAGAAATGAGCAGTTCTTC.

DNA for the CDR3: TGTGCCAGCAAGGGTGGGGAGACCCAGTACTTC. Residues: CASKGGETQYF. The chain carries TRBV2 and TRBJ2-7; no clear D gene. The tail of the sequence fits TRBJ2-5 better, so the J call may be wrong. CDR1 is SNHLY and CDR2 is FYNNEI in the germline V gene. The CDR3 runs to 11 residues.

This clone turned up a few times. V usage is TRBV7-2 and J usage is TRBJ2-1, with TRBD2 matching over 10 bases. This CDR3 comprises 15 residues. Germline-derived CDR1 and CDR2 are SGHTA and FQGNSA. J gave up 8 bases and V 1 base, and 5 bases lay outside the gene matches. The CDR3 region is CASSLVVLAGDEQFF. In DNA form, the CDR3 reads TGTGCCAGCAGCTTAGTGGTCCTAGCGGGAGATGAGCAGTTCTTC. Filled out from reference TRBV7-2 and TRBJ2-1, the complete variable domain reads GAGVSQSPSNKVTEKGKDVELRCDPISGHTALYWYRQSLGQGLEFLIYFQGNSAPDKSGLPSDRFSAERTGGSVSTLTIQRTQQEDSAVYLCASSLVVLAGDEQFFGPGTRLTVL.

This chain joins TRBV30 and TRBJ2-5; 16 positions match TRBD2. Per germline, CDR1 GTSNPN and CDR2 SVGIG (reference sequence). V was pared by 3 bases and J by 5 bases, with 12 bases of the junction left unmatched. CDR3 length: 18 amino acids. The CDR3 spells CAWSLSGTSGGAWETQYF. In DNA form, the CDR3 reads TGTGCCTGGAGCTTATCCGGGACTAGCGGGGGGGCATGGGAGACCCAGTACTTC.

J is TRBJ2-6 and V is TRBV28, with D perhaps TRBD2 (6 bases). The CDR3 has 15 residues. V was trimmed by 3 bases and J by 1 base, leaving 7 bases between them. Germline loops: CDR1 MDHEN, CDR2 SYDVKM. DNA of the CDR3: TGTGCCAGCAGTTTGGAGGGGTCTGGGGCCAACGTCCTGACTTTC. Its protein product is CASSLEGSGANVLTF. Together with reference TRBV28 and TRBJ2-6, the CDR3 gives the full variable domain: DVKVTQSSRYLVKRTGEKVFLECVQDMDHENMFWYRQDPGLGLRLIYFSYDVKMKEKGDIPEGYSVSREKKERFSLILESASTNQTSMYLCASSLEGSGANVLTFGAGSRLTVL.

The table lists this clone with a few counts. The chain has TRBV7-3 and TRBJ2-1; 8 positions match TRBD2. With V trimmed by 2 bases and J by 15 bases, 18 bases remained unmatched. Germline-derived CDR1 and CDR2 are SGHTA and FQGTGA. The CDR3 runs 16 residues. The CDR3 DNA sequence: TGTGCCAGCAGCTTAGGTAACAGCGGGAGTCGTAGGTTTTGGTTCTTC. It translates to CASSLGNSGSRRFWFF.

The chain links TRBV18 to TRBJ2-1, with D unresolved. V lost 0 bases and J lost 5, with 8 bases in between. CDR1 KGHSH and CDR2 LQKENI come from the germline V gene. The CDR3 is 14 residues long. The CDR3 DNA sequence: TGTGCCAGCTCACCACCGGCTAGTAACAATGAGCAGTTCTTC. As protein: CASSPPASNNEQFF.

The chain couples TRBV29-1 to TRBJ2-1; TRBD2 matches at 10 bases. Germline V gives CDR1 SQVTM, CDR2 ANQGSEA. The V gene end was trimmed by 4 bases and the J gene end by 9 bases; junction bases not matched to a gene: 18. The CDR3 is made up of 17 amino acids. CDR3 in amino acids: CSVAKSYSGRPEVEQFF. DNA for the CDR3: TGCAGCGTTGCCAAAAGCTATAGCGGGAGGCCGGAGGTTGAGCAGTTCTTC.